Described below is a single T cell receptor (beta chain) sequence and its context. Its antigen is still unknown. This entry is derived from a study of blood T cells in healthy people across ages. Next came a second PCR, run for about 7 to 12 cycles, which used a sample-barcoded 5' primer along with a J-beta primer mix. A tag from a template-switch adaptor with 12 random nucleotides marked each cDNA molecule. One entry per CDR3 protein results from TCRdb running MiXCR on the 5' RACE reads. Of 1.5 million to 2 million distinct CDR3 sequences in the sample, 28% are singletons; the top ten hold 7.7%. Healthy Caucasians from Russia aged about 6 to 95 served as donors. Broader study findings: Roughly linearly, TCR beta diversity per million T cells fell as age increased. Higher diversity, along with more naive CD4+ cells, distinguished long-lived donors from aged donors.

This CDR3 region has 15 residues. The germline V and J ends were trimmed by 5 bases and 3 bases, with 14 bases remaining between them. The germline gives CDR1 SGHTA, CDR2 FQGNSA. The sample comprised blood. This sequence was found in a woman aged 25-40 years in good health. This chain links TRBV7-2 with TRBJ2-1, with a possible D match to TRBD2 (6 bases). The CDR3 region is CASSAGTFLYNEQFF. CDR3 coding DNA: TGTGCCAGCAGCGCCGGGACTTTCCTCTACAATGAGCAGTTCTTC.